This T cell receptor beta chain derives from a study of beta chain features in type 1 diabetes. Whole-study findings and limits: Type 1 diabetes patients had TCRB CDR3s that were shorter (moderately but significantly so) in all four CD4+ subsets.

The CDR3 loop spans 12 amino acids. The V and J ends lost 6 bases and 7 bases respectively, with 9 bases between them. Germline values: CDR1 KGHSH, CDR2 LQKENI. This clone showed up just a few times. Its specificity is not known. Every isolated RNA sample was fully reverse transcribed, so sequencing captured expressed TCRB transcripts. Data came from immunoSEQ multiplex PCR; TCRdb stores just in-frame clones and leaves some out. The data contain 200,000 to 300,000 clones, over 12% of them singletons. Input material: naive CD4+ T cells from blood. The chain couples TRBV18 to TRBJ2-2; D call uncertain. The clonotype comes from a woman between 35 and 50 years old in good health. CDR3 loop: CASSLIGGELFF. The CDR3 DNA reads TGTGCCAGCTCTCTTATCGGCGGGGAGCTGTTTTTT.